This TCR beta chain comes out of a study of blood T cells in healthy people across ages. V lost 4 bases and J lost 1; bases outside the gene matches: 6. CDR1 and CDR2 (germline): LGHNA, YSLEER. This CDR3 contains 16 residues. Alongside a J-beta primer mix, a sample-barcoded 5' primer served in a second PCR lasting about 7 to 12 cycles. A single record per CDR3 protein comes from TCRdb applying MiXCR to the 5' RACE reads. Seen here are hundreds of thousands of distinct CDR3 sequences, 24% observed once, and the top ten hold roughly 10%. The data were also submitted as part of a second study, on T cells of mothers and their children.

The sequence was collected from a boy younger than 18 in good health. V usage is TRBV4-3 and J usage is TRBJ1-3; 8 nucleotides agree with TRBD1. Sequencing input: blood. The CDR3 DNA follows: TGCGCCAGCAGCCCTCGACAGGGGAGATCTGGAAACACCATATATTTT. It is translated as CASSPRQGRSGNTIYF.